This T cell receptor (beta chain) was sequenced during a study of blood T cell repertoires in COVID-19. At the level of the study: Sites across the United States, Italy and Spain contributed samples from acute and convalescent COVID-19.

V was trimmed by 9 bases and J by 7 bases, leaving 21 bases between them. The CDR3 totals 14 residues. Per germline, CDR1 LGHNT and CDR2 FRNRAP. Authors' processing steps: Estimation of nucleated cell counts was performed using reference gene primer amplification. TCRdb's copy holds only in-frame clones and misses some; the assay was immunoSEQ multiplex PCR. V, J and clone size are those of that table, while D and trimming were read from the DNA. The table lists 250,000 to 350,000 clones, more than 75% of them singletons, with approximately 8% in the top ten. J is TRBJ2-5 and V is TRBV12-5; D might be TRBD1 (6 bases). The receptor was isolated from a woman between 50 and 59 years old who had recovered from COVID-19. The sequencing input was peripheral blood. In DNA, the CDR3 is TGTGCTAGCACCCGGACAGCAACCTCGGGGACCCAGTACTTC. It is translated as CASTRTATSGTQYF.